This TCR beta chain was documented in a study of blood T cell repertoires in COVID-19. About the research overall: Specimens from acute and convalescent COVID-19 originated in the United States, Italy and Spain. From T cells, B-cell-depleted T cells, or PBMCs came the material, which was cDNA or gDNA.

In the original processing: Reference gene primers were amplified, and this amplification served to estimate nucleated cell counts. TCRdb's copy holds only in-frame clones and misses some; the assay was immunoSEQ multiplex PCR. The D gene and trimming were derived from the DNA, and the V and J assignments and clone size from that table. The sample holds roughly 150,000 clones, over 80% seen once. From germline, CDR1 is SGHTS and CDR2 YDEGEE. There are 14 residues in the CDR3. V dropped 6 bases and J dropped 5; count of bases not matched to a gene: 8. Sequenced input: peripheral blood. The V and J genes are TRBV5-8 and TRBJ2-1; 7 bases are shared with TRBD1. The TCR comes from a woman of 80 years or more with COVID-19, enrolled during active disease. CDR3 nucleotide sequence: TGTGCCAGCATCATGACAGGGCCTAACAATGAGCAGTTCTTC. Translating it yields CASIMTGPNNEQFF. The variable domain in full, with the rest retrieved from reference TRBV5-8 and TRBJ2-1, is EAGVTQSPTHLIKTRGQQATLRCSPISGHTSVYWYQQALGLGLQFLLWYDEGEERNRGNFPPRFSGRQFPNYSSELNVNALELEDSALYLCASIMTGPNNEQFFGPGTRLTVL.